Sequencing of this T cell receptor beta chain was carried out in a study of Ad26.COV2.S vaccination and SARS-CoV-2 variants. Study findings and constraints: Participants given vaccine showed non-spike TCR breadth similar to that of placebo recipients.

CDR1 and CDR2 from the germline V gene are MGHDK and SYGVNS. There are 16 residues in the CDR3. V lost 4 bases and J 2 bases, leaving 18 bases between the germline ends. Treatment meaning: over 15 received Ad26.COV2.S at low or high dose, single or two shots; about 5 received placebo; per-sample allocation not given. Sampling was performed 63 days after the first vaccine or placebo injection. A word on this clone: Its antigen remains unknown.

Assay used: immunoSEQ multiplex PCR; TCRdb lists only in-frame clones, some missing. The data contain about 400,000 clones, about four fifths of them singletons. This sequence was found in a person aged 18-65 years who received the Ad26.COV2.S COVID-19 vaccine or a placebo. This rearrangement joins TRBV25-1 to TRBJ2-7, with D possibly being TRBD1 or TRBD2 (5 bases each). This specimen was peripheral blood, taken in a trial of Ad26.COV2.S vaccine versus placebo. The CDR3 sequence: CASSGRTGTDPYEQYF. In DNA form, the CDR3 reads TGTGCCAGCAGTGGCCGAACCGGGACGGACCCCTACGAGCAGTACTTC.